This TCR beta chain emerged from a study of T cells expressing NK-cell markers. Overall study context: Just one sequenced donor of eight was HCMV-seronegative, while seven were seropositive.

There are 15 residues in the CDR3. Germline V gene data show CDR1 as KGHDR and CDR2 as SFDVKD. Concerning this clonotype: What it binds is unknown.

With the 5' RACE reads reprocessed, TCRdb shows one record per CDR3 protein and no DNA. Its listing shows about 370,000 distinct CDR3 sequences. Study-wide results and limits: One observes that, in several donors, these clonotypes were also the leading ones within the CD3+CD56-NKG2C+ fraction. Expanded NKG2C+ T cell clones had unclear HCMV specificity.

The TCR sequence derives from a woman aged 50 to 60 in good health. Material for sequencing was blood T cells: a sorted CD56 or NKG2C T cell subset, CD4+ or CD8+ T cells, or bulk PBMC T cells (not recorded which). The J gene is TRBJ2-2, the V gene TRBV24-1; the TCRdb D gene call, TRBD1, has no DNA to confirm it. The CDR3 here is CATSVDRGRGGELFF.